A selection of T cell receptor beta chains follows, all from one sample in a study of cytomegalovirus exposure and HLA in healthy donors. Method: immunoSEQ multiplex PCR; TCRdb's copy keeps in-frame clones and lacks some. The sample has about 130,000 clones, just under 85% seen once. Sequencing was carried out using PBMCs. These receptors were collected from a man aged 30 to 45 in good health and CMV-seropositive. Each CDR3 is given with its conserved first and last residue. D genes are given only for firm matches. Size is omitted from some rows. Given values are once, few, many or a class for expanded clones.

>15|TRBV28|.|TRBJ1-5|.
CASSFLGASNQPQHF
TGTGCCAGCAGTTTTCTGGGAGCCAGCAATCAGCCCCAGCATTTT
>14|TRBV10-3|.|TRBJ2-7|TRBD1
CAISAGQGNNEQYF
TGTGCCATCAGCGCGGGACAGGGGAACAACGAGCAGTACTTC
>14|TRBV7-8|once|TRBJ1-1|TRBD1
CASSHDRGSTEAFF
TGTGCCAGCAGCCACGACAGGGGGAGCACTGAAGCTTTCTTT
>12|TRBV5-1|.|TRBJ2-3|.
CASSTSGTRPDF
TGCGCCAGCAGCACGTCCGGGACAAGGCCAGATTTT
>17|TRBV4-3|.|TRBJ1-2|TRBD1
CASSQDSGTGGNYGYTF
TGCGCCAGCAGCCAAGATAGCGGGACAGGGGGCAACTATGGCTACACCTTC
>13|TRBV29-1|.|TRBJ2-5|.
CSVGDIFAGTQYF
TGCAGCGTTGGAGATATTTTCGCGGGGACCCAGTACTTC
>15|TRBV7-2|few|TRBJ1-5|.
CASSTGSRGNQPQHF
TGTGCCAGCAGCACAGGGTCGAGGGGCAATCAGCCCCAGCATTTT
>14|TRBV5-1|.|TRBJ1-1|.
CASSLAAADTEAFF
TGCGCCAGCAGCTTGGCGGCTGCGGACACTGAAGCTTTCTTT
>15|TRBV6-6|.|TRBJ1-2|TRBD1
CASIYLGQGAPSYTF
TGTGCCAGCATCTACCTTGGACAGGGGGCGCCAAGCTACACCTTC
>15|TRBV9|.|TRBJ2-3|TRBD2
CASSVDVGRGDTQYF
TGTGCCAGCAGCGTAGATGTAGGGAGGGGAGATACGCAGTATTTT
>15|TRBV5-4|.|TRBJ2-5|TRBD2
CASSTLADSQETQYF
TGTGCCAGCAGCACTCTAGCGGACTCCCAAGAGACCCAGTACTTC
>17|TRBV5-4|.|TRBJ2-5|TRBD2
CASSRGGNGRAEETQYF
TGTGCCAGCAGCCGGGGCGGAAACGGGAGGGCCGAAGAGACCCAGTACTTC
>13|TRBV7-6|few|TRBJ2-3|.
CASSLGGQDTQYF
TGTGCCAGCAGCTTAGGCGGACAGGATACGCAGTATTTT
>13|TRBV19|once|TRBJ1-5|.
CATRGRGEQPQHF
TGTGCCACCCGGGGCAGGGGCGAGCAGCCCCAGCATTTT
>14|TRBV10-3|.|TRBJ2-7|.
CASQPGSLGHEQYF
TGTGCCTCCCAGCCAGGGTCCCTCGGGCACGAGCAGTACTTC
>12|TRBV7-9|.|TRBJ1-3|.
CASSLIGNTIYF
TGTGCCAGCAGCTTAATAGGAAACACCATATATTTT
>15|TRBV9|.|TRBJ1-1|.
CASSVDSGVNTEAFF
TGTGCCAGCAGCGTAGATTCCGGGGTGAACACTGAAGCTTTCTTT
>13|TRBV6-1|.|TRBJ1-2|.
CASSEQQGYGYTF
TGTGCCAGCAGTGAACAACAGGGCTATGGCTACACCTTC
>13|TRBV29-1|few|TRBJ1-5|.
CSVEEQENQPQHF
TGCAGCGTTGAAGAACAGGAGAATCAGCCCCAGCATTTT
>15|TRBV10-3|.|TRBJ1-1|TRBD1
CAINSRTGGNTEAFF
TGTGCCATCAACTCGAGGACAGGGGGGAACACTGAAGCTTTCTTT
>16|TRBV6-1|.|TRBJ2-1|.
CASSATPVAVVHEQFF
TGTGCCAGCAGTGCCACCCCAGTAGCAGTTGTCCATGAGCAGTTCTTC
>14|TRBV5-1|.|TRBJ1-1|TRBD1
CASSWLGTGGEVHF
TGCGCCAGCAGCTGGCTAGGGACAGGGGGAGAAGTGCACTTT
>13|TRBV5-4|.|TRBJ1-2|.
CASSLDGSGGYTF
TGTGCCAGCAGCTTGGATGGGAGCGGTGGCTACACCTTC
>16|TRBV6-1|.|TRBJ2-3|.
CASSEFAGSSTDTQYF
TGTGCCAGCAGTGAATTCGCGGGGTCTAGCACAGATACGCAGTATTTT
>14|TRBV5-1|.|TRBJ1-1|.
CASSPDSLNTEAFF
TGCGCCAGCAGCCCCGACAGCCTGAACACTGAAGCTTTCTTT
>14|TRBV7-8|few|TRBJ1-2|.
CASSQRQNSYGYTF
TGTGCCAGCAGCCAGCGTCAGAACTCCTATGGCTACACCTTC
>13|TRBV25-1|.|TRBJ2-5|.
CASTARGRETQYF
TGTGCCAGCACCGCCAGGGGTCGGGAGACCCAGTACTTC
>16|TRBV5-4|.|TRBJ1-1|TRBD1
CASSFSGQGVNTEAFF
TGTGCCAGCAGCTTTTCCGGACAGGGAGTGAACACTGAAGCTTTCTTT
>16|TRBV7-2|.|TRBJ2-1|TRBD2
CASSFGSGSSYNEQFF
TGTGCCAGCAGCTTCGGTAGCGGGAGCTCCTACAATGAGCAGTTCTTC
>14|TRBV7-9|.|TRBJ1-1|TRBD1
CASSIYRGNTEAFF
TGTGCCAGCAGCATCTACAGGGGGAACACTGAAGCTTTCTTT
>17|TRBV9|.|TRBJ1-2|.
CASSVGSWQAYNYGYTF
TGTGCCAGCAGCGTCGGTTCTTGGCAGGCTTATAACTATGGCTACACCTTC